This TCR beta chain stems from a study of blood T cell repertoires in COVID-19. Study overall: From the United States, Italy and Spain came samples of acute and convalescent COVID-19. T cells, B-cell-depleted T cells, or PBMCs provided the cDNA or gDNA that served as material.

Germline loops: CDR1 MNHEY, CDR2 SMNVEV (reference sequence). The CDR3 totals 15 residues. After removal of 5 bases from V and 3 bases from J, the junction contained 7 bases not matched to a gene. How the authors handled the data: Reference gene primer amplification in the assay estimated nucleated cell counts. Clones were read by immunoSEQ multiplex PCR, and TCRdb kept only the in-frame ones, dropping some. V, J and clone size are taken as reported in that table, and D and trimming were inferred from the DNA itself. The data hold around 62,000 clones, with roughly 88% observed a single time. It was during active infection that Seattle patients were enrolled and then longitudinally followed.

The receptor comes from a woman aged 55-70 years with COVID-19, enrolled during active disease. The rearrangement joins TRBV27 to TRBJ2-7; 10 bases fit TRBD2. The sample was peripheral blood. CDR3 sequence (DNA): TGTGCCAGCAGTATAGCGGGAGGAGGGGGCTACGAGCAGTACTTC. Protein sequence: CASSIAGGGGYEQYF.